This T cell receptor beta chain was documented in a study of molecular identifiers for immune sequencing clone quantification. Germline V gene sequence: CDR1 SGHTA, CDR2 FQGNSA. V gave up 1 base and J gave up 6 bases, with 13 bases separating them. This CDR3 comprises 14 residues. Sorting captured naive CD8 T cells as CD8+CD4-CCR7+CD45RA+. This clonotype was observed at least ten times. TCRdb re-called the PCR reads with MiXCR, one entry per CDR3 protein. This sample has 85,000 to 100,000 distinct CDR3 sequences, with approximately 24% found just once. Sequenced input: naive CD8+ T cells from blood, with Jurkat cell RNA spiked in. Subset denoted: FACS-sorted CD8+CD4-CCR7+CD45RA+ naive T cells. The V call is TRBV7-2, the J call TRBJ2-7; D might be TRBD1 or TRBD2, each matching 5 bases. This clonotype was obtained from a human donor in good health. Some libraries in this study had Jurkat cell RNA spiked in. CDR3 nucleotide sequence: TGTGCCAGCAGCTTAGGAGTGGGACCTAGCGAGCAGTACTTC. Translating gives CASSLGVGPSEQYF. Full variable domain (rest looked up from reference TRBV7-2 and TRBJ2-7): GAGVSQSPSNKVTEKGKDVELRCDPISGHTALYWYRQSLGQGLEFLIYFQGNSAPDKSGLPSDRFSAERTGGSVSTLTIQRTQQEDSAVYLCASSLGVGPSEQYFGPGTRLTVT.